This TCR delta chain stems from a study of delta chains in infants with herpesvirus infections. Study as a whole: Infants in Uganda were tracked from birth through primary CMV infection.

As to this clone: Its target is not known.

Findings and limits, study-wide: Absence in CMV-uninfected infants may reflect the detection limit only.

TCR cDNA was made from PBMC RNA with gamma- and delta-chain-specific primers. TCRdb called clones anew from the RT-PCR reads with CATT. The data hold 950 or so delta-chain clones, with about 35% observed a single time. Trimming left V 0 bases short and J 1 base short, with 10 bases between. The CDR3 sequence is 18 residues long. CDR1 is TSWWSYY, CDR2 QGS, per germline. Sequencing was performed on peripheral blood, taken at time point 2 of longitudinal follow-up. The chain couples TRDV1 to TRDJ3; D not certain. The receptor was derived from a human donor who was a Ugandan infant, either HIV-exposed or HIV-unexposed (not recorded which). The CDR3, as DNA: TGTGCTCTTGGGGAACTAAGGAGGGAGTCCTGGGACACCCGACAGATGTTTTTC. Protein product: CALGELRRESWDTRQMFF.